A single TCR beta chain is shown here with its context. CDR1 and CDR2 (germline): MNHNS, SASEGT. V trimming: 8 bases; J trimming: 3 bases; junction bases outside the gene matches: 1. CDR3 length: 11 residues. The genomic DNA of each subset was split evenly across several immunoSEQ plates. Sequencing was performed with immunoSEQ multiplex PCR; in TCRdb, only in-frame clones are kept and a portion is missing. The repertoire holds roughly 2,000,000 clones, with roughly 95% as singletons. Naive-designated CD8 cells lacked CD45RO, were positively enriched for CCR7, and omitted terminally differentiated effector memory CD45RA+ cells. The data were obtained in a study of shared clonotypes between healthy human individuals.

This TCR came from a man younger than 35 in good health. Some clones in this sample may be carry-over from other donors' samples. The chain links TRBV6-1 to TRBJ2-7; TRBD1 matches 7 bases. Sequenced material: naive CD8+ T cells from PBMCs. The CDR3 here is CASGDSYEQYF. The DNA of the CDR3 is TGTGCCAGCGGGGACAGCTACGAGCAGTACTTC.